What follows describes a single T cell receptor beta chain. Its target is not known. The junction shows a germline mismatch at one end, possibly a read error. 60 Vbeta and 13 Jbeta primers were used in PCR. Method: immunoSEQ multiplex PCR; TCRdb's copy keeps in-frame clones and lacks some. The repertoire holds roughly 130,000 clones, with 80% as singletons. This specimen belongs to a study of cytomegalovirus exposure and HLA in healthy donors. Notes on the study in general: Later, an analysis showed that TCR beta chains associated with HLA were more clonally expanded than others that were equally common. CMV serostatus was the only recorded immune exposure for donors. Analysis performed later found 16,000 or so TCR beta sequences associated with HLA alleles at 0.05 false discovery rate. Most TCR beta V segments were productive about 90% or about 30% of the time in an earlier analysis.

The clonotype was recovered from a man aged 35 to 55 in good health and CMV-seronegative. Material: PBMCs.

CDR3 amino acids: CASSSHDPAGSDF. In DNA form, the CDR3 reads TGTGCCAGCAGCTCACACGACCCCGCAGGGTCGGACTTC. The chain links TRBV5-6 to TRBJ2-4; D possibly corresponds to TRBD1 (5 bases). The V gene's germline CDR1 is SGHDT and CDR2 YYEEEE. The CDR3 totals 13 residues.